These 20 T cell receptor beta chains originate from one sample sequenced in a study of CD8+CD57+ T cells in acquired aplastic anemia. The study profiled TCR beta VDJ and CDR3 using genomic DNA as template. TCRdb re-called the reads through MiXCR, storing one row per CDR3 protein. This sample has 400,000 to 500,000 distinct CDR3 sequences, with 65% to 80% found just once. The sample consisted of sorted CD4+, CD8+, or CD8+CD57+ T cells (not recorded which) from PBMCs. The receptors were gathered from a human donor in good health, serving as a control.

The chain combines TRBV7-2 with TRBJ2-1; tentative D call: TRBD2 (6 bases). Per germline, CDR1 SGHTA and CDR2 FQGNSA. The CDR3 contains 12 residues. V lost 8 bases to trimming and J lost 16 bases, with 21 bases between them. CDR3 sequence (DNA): TGTGCCAGCGGCTGGCTACGGGCGGGGCATTTCTTC. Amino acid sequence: CASGWLRAGHFF.

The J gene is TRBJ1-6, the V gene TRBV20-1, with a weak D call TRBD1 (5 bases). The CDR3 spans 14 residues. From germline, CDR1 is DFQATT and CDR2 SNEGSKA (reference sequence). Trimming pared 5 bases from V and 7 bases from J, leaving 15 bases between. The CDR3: CSAAGGLGNSPLHF. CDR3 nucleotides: TGCAGTGCTGCTGGGGGGTTGGGGAATTCACCCCTCCACTTT.

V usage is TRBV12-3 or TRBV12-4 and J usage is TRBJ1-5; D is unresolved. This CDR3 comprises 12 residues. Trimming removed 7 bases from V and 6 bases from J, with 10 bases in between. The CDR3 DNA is TGTGCCAGCACCGTCAGGAGTCAGCCCCAGCATTTT. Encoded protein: CASTVRSQPQHF.

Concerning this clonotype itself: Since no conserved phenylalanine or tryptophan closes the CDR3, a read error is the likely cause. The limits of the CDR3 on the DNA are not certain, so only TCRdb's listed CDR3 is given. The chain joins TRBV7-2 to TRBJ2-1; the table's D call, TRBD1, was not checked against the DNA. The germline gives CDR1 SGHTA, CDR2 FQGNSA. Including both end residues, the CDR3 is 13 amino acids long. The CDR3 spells CASSASYEQYLGP.

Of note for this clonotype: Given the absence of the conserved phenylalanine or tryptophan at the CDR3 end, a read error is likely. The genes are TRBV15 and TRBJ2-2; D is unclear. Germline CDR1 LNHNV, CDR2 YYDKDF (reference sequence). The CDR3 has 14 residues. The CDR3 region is CATGREVRTRELFS. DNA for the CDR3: TGTGCCACCGGCAGAGAGGTCCGAACCAGGGAGCTGTTTTCT.

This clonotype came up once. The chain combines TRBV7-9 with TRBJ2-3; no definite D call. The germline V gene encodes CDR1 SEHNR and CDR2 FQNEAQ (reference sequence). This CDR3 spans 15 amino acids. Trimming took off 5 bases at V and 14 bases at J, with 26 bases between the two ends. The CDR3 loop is CASSTLGVYGYTLYF. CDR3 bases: TGTGCCAGCAGCACGCTTGGTGTCTATGGCTACACCTTGTATTTT. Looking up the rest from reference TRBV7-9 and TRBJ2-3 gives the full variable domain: DTGVSQNPRHKITKRGQNVTFRCDPISEHNRLYWYRQTLGQGPEFLTYFQNEAQLEKSRLLSDRFSAERPKGSFSTLEIQRTEQGDSAMYLCASSTLGVYGYTLYFGPGTRLTVL.

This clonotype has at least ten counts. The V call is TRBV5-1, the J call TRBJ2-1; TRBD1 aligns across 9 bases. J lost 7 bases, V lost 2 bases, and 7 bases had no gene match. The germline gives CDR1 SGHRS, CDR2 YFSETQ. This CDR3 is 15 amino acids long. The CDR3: CASSLPGQGTNEQFF. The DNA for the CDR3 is TGCGCCAGCAGCTTACCGGGACAGGGTACGAATGAGCAGTTCTTC.

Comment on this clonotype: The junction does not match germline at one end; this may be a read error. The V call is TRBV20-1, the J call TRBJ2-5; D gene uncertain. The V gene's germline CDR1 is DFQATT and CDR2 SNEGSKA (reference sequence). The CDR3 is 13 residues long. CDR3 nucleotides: TGCAGTGCTAGTCCCGGGCATAGTGAGACCCTGTACTTC. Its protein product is CSASPGHSETLYF.

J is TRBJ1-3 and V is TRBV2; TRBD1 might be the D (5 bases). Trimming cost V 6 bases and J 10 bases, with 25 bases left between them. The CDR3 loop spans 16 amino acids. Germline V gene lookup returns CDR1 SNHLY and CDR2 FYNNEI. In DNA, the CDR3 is TGTGCCAGCAGCCCTCGACTTAGCGGGGCTAGCACAACCATATATTTT. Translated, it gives CASSPRLSGASTTIYF.

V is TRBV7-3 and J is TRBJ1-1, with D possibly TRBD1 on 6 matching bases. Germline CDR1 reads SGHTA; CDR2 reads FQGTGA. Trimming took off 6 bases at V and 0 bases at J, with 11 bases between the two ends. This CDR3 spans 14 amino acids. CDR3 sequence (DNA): TGTGCCAGCAGTGAAAACAGGGTGAACACTGAAGCTTTCTTT. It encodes CASSENRVNTEAFF.

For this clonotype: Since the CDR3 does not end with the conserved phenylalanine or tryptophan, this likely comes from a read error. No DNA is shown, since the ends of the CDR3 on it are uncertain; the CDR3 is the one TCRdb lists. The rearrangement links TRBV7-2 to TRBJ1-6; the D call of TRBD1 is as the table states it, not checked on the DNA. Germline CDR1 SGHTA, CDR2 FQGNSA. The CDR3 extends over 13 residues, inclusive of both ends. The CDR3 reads CASTTDRTEAFHG.

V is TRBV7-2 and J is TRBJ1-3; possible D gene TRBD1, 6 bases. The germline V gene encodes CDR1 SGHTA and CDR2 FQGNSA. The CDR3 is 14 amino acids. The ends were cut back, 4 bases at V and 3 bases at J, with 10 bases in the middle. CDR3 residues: CASSSTGIGNTIYF. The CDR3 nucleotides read TGTGCCAGCAGCTCTACAGGGATTGGAAACACCATATATTTT.

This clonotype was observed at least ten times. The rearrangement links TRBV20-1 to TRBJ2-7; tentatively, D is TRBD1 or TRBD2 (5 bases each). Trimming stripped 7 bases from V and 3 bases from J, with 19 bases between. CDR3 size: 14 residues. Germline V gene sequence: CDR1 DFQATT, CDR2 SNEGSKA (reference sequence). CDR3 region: CSVSTWGKSYEQYF. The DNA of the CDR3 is TGCAGTGTCAGTACGTGGGGGAAGAGCTACGAGCAGTACTTC.

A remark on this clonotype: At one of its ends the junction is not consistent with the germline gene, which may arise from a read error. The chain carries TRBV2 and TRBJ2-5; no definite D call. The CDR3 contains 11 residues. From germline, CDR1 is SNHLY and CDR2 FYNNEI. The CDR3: CATSGLATQYF. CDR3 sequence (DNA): TGTGCCACCAGTGGATTGGCGACCCAGTACTTC.

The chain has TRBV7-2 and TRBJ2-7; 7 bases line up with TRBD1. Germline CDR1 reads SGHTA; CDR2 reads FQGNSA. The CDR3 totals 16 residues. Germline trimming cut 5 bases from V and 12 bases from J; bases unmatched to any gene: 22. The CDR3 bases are TGTGCCAGCAGCGCGCGCCGGGACAGTTTTCCCTACGAACGGTACTTC. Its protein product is CASSARRDSFPYERYF. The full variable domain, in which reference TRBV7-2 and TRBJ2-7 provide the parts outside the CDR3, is GAGVSQSPSNKVTEKGKDVELRCDPISGHTALYWYRQSLGQGLEFLIYFQGNSAPDKSGLPSDRFSAERTGGSVSTLTIQRTQQEDSAVYLCASSARRDSFPYERYFGPGTRLTVT.

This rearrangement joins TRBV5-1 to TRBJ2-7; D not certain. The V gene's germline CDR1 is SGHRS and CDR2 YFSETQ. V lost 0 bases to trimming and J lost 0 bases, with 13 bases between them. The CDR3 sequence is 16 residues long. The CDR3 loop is CASSLGYGHSSYEQYF. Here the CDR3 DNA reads TGCGCCAGCAGCTTGGGTTACGGGCACAGCTCCTACGAGCAGTACTTC.

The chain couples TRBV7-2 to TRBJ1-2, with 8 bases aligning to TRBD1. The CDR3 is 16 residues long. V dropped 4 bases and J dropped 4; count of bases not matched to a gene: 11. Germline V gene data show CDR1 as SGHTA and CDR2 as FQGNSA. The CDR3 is CASSSPLTTGGYGYTF. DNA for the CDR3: TGTGCCAGCAGCTCCCCCCTCACAACAGGGGGCTATGGCTACACCTTC. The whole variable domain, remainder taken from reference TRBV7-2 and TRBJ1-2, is GAGVSQSPSNKVTEKGKDVELRCDPISGHTALYWYRQSLGQGLEFLIYFQGNSAPDKSGLPSDRFSAERTGGSVSTLTIQRTQQEDSAVYLCASSSPLTTGGYGYTFGSGTRLTVV.

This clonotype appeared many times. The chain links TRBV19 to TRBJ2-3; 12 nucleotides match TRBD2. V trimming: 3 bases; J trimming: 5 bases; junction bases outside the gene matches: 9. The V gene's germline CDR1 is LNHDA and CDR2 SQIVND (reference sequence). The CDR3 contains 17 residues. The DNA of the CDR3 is TGTGCCAGTAGTATCGAAGGGACTAGCGGGTTTGGAGATACGCAGTATTTT. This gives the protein CASSIEGTSGFGDTQYF. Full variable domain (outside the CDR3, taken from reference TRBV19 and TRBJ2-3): DGGITQSPKYLFRKEGQNVTLSCEQNLNHDAMYWYRQDPGQGLRLIYYSQIVNDFQKGDIAEGYSVSREKKESFPLTVTSAQKNPTAFYLCASSIEGTSGFGDTQYFGPGTRLTVL.

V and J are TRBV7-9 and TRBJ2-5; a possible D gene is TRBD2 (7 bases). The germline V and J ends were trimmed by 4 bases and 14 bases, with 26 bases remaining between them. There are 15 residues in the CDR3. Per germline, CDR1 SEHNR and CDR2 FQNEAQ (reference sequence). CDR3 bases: TGTGCCAGCAGCTCGTCCGGGGGGCCGAGCAATCACCCCTACTTC. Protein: CASSSSGGPSNHPYF.

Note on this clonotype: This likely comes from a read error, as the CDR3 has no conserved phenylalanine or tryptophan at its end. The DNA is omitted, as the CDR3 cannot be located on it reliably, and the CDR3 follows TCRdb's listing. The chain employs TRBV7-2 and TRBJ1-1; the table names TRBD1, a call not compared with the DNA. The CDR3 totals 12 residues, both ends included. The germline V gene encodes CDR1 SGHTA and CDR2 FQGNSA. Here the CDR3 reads CASSRKGDEAFG.